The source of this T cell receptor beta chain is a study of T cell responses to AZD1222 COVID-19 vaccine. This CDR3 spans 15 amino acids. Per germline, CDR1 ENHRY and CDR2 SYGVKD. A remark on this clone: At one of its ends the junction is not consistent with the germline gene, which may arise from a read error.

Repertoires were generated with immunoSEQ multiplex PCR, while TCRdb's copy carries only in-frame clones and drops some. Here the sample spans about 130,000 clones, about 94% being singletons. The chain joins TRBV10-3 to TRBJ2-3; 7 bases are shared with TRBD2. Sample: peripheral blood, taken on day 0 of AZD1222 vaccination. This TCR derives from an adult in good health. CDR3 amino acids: CAISKSSGGTDTQYF. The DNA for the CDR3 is TGTGCCATCAGTAAGTCTAGCGGAGGCACAGATACGCAGTATTTT.